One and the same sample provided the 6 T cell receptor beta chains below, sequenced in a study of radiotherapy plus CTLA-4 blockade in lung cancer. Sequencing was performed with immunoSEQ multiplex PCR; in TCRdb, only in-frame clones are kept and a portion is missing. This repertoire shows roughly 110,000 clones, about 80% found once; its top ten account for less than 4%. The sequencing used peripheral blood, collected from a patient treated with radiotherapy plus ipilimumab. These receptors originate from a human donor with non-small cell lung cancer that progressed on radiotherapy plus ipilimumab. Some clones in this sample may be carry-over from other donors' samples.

The DNA of the CDR3 is TGTGCCAGCAGCCTGGGCGGTGGCTATTACGAGCAGTACTTC. Encoded protein: CASSLGGGYYEQYF. The rearrangement links TRBV5-6 to TRBJ2-7; no reliable D call. The CDR3 totals 14 residues. V shed 4 bases and J shed 4 bases, with 15 bases lying between them. Germline-derived CDR1 and CDR2 are SGHDT and YYEEEE.

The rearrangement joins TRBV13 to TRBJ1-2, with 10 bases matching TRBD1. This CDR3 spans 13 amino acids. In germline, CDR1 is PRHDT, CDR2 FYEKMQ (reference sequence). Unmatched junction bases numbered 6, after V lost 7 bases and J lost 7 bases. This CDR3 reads CASTQGQGPGYTF. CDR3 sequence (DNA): TGTGCCAGCACCCAGGGACAGGGGCCTGGCTACACCTTC.

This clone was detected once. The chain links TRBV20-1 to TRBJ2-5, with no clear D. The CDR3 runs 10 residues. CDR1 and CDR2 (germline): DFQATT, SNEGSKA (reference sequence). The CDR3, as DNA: TGCAGCCCTTTCGTGGGGACCCAGTACTTC. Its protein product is CSPFVGTQYF.

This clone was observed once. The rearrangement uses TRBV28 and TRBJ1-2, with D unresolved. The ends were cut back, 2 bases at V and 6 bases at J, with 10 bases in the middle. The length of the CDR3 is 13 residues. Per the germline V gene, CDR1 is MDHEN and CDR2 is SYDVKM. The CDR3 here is CASSLDMTNGYTF. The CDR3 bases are TGTGCCAGCAGTTTAGACATGACCAATGGCTACACCTTC.

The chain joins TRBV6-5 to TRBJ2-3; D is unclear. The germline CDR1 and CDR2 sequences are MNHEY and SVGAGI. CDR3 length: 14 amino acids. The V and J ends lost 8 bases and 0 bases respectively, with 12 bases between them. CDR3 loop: CASRSLRSTDTQYF. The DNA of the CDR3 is TGTGCCAGCCGGTCCCTACGGAGCACAGATACGCAGTATTTT.

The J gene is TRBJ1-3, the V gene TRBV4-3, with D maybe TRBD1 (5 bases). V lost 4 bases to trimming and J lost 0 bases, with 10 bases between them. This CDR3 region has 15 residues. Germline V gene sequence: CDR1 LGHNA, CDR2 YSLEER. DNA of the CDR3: TGCGCCAGCAGCCGATTGGGACCCTCTGGAAACACCATATATTTT. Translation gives CASSRLGPSGNTIYF.